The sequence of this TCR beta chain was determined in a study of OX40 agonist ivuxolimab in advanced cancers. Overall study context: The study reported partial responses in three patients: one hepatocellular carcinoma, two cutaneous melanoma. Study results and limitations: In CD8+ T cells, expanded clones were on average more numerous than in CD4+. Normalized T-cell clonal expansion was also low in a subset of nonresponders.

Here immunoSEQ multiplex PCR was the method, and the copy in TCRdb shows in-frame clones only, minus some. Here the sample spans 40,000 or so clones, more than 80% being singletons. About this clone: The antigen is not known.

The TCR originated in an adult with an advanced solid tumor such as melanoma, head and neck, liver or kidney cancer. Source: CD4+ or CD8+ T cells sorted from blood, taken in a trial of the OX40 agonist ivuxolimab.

The CDR3: CASSVEGTSRDTQYF. In DNA form, the CDR3 reads TGTGCCAGCAGCGTAGAGGGGACTAGCCGGGATACGCAGTATTTT. The chain uses TRBV9 and TRBJ2-3; 9 bases line up with TRBD2. This CDR3 spans 15 amino acids. Looked up from germline, CDR1 is SGDLS and CDR2 is YYNGEE. V shed 0 bases and J 6 bases; nucleotides not matched to a gene: 5.